These T cell receptor beta chains were read from a single sample in a study of CD8+CD57+ T cells in acquired aplastic anemia. TCRdb used MiXCR to reprocess the reads, holding one entry per CDR3 protein. The sample shows about 190,000 distinct CDR3 sequences, about three fifths of them seen only once. Input material: sorted CD4+, CD8+, or CD8+CD57+ T cells (not recorded which) from PBMCs. All receptors derive from a human donor with severe aplastic anemia or a healthy control (not recorded which). CDR3s include the opening cysteine and the closing phenylalanine or tryptophan. D genes are given only for firm matches. A clone size is listed for some rows: how often the clone was seen (once, few, many), or a class if it is expanded.

clone size	V gene	J gene	D gene	CDR3 DNA	CDR3 protein
NA	TRBV2	TRBJ2-2	NA	TGTGCCAGCAGCTCCAACATAATGGACGGGCTCGGCGGGGAGCTGTTTTTT	CASSSNIMDGLGGELFF
many	TRBV20-1	TRBJ2-3	NA	TGCAGTGCTAGAAAAGGGGCAGATACGCAGTATTTT	CSARKGADTQYF
NA	TRBV15	TRBJ1-5	TRBD1	TGTGCCACCACCCGGGACAGGGTTAGCAATCAGCCCCAGCATTTT	CATTRDRVSNQPQHF
few	TRBV10-3	TRBJ2-7	NA	TGTGCCATCAGTGCCGGGATCTCCTACGAGCAGTACTTC	CAISAGISYEQYF
NA	TRBV7-2	TRBJ2-1	NA	TGTGCCAGCAGCTTAGTTTCGGGTGAGCAGTTCTTC	CASSLVSGEQFF
NA	TRBV20-1	TRBJ2-5	TRBD1	TGCAGTGCTAAGGGACAGGGCCTTAGGGAGACCCAGTACTTC	CSAKGQGLRETQYF
NA	TRBV19	TRBJ2-2	TRBD2	TGTGGCAGTATGGACCGGGAGGAGTACACCGGGGAGCTGTTTTTT	CGSMDREEYTGELFF
NA	TRBV20-1	TRBJ2-7	TRBD2	TGCAGTGCTAGGTCCGGGACTAGCGGATCCTACGAGCAGTACTTC	CSARSGTSGSYEQYF
few	TRBV28	TRBJ2-3	TRBD2	TGTGCCAGCAGTACCTCTAGCGGGGTCACAGATACGCAGTATTTT	CASSTSSGVTDTQYF
NA	TRBV9	TRBJ2-2	TRBD1	TGTGCCAGCAGCGGATGGACAGGGTCCGGGGAGCTGTTTTTT	CASSGWTGSGELFF
NA	TRBV7-2	TRBJ2-5	NA	TGTGCCAGCAGCCCCGACCCGCTAGCAGGGGAGACCCAGTACTTC	CASSPDPLAGETQYF
NA	TRBV29-1	TRBJ1-2	NA	TGCAGCGTTGAGGGTCCGACAACCCGACATAGTGGCTACACCTTC	CSVEGPTTRHSGYTF
NA	TRBV10-3	TRBJ1-1	NA	TGTGCCATCATTGGGGGACTCTCCACTGAAGCTTTCTTT	CAIIGGLSTEAFF
medium-sized	TRBV10-3	TRBJ2-3	TRBD1	TGTGCCATCAGTGAATCGGGGACAGCCACAGATACGCAGTATTTT	CAISESGTATDTQYF
NA	TRBV6-1	TRBJ2-7	NA	TGTGCCAACAGTGACAGTGACAATTCCGAGCAGTACTTC	CANSDSDNSEQYF
NA	TRBV20-1	TRBJ1-5	NA	TGCAGTGCTTACAGGGCGAATCAGCCCCAGCATTTT	CSAYRANQPQHF
NA	TRBV5-5	TRBJ2-7	TRBD1	TGTGCCAGCAGCTTGCAAGGACAGGTCTACGAGCAGTACTTC	CASSLQGQVYEQYF
NA	TRBV20-1	TRBJ2-2	TRBD2	TGCAGTGCCGTTAGCGGGAGCACCGGGGAGCTGTTTTTT	CSAVSGSTGELFF
NA	TRBV7-9	TRBJ1-2	NA	TGTGCCAGCAGCTTAAGTGGCAGCACCGTGGCGTATGGCTACACCTTC	CASSLSGSTVAYGYTF
NA	TRBV27	TRBJ1-1	TRBD1	TGTGCCAGCAGTTTATATAAATTCGGGACAGTAGAAGCTTTCTTT	CASSLYKFGTVEAFF
NA	TRBV7-9	TRBJ1-2	NA	TGTGCCAGCAGCCCCCTATGGGTTAACTATGGCTACACCTTC	CASSPLWVNYGYTF
NA	TRBV29-1	TRBJ1-4	TRBD1	TGCAGCGCGGAGGGGGCAAATGAAAAACTGTTTTTT	CSAEGANEKLFF
NA	TRBV9	TRBJ2-1	NA	TGTGCCAGCAGCGTAGCGGTTTTGGGTGAGCAGTTCTTC	CASSVAVLGEQFF
NA	TRBV27	TRBJ2-7	TRBD1	TGTGCCAGCAGTCGGCGCGGGACAGGGGACTACGAGCAGTACTTC	CASSRRGTGDYEQYF
few	TRBV6-2/TRBV6-3	TRBJ2-2	TRBD2	TGTGCCAGCAGGGAAGCGGGGGGGCCGTTCGGGGAGCTGTTTTTT	CASREAGGPFGELFF
NA	TRBV15	TRBJ2-2	TRBD1	TGTGCCACCAGTGAACCGGGACAGGGTCTAATCGACACCGGGGAGCTGTTTTTT	CATSEPGQGLIDTGELFF
NA	TRBV2	TRBJ2-5	NA	TGTGCCAGCAGTGTATCGGTGGCGGAAGAGACCCAGTACTTC	CASSVSVAEETQYF
once	TRBV20-1	TRBJ2-3	TRBD1	TGCAGTGCTACCCGACAGGGAACAGATACGCAGTATTTT	CSATRQGTDTQYF
many	TRBV9	TRBJ2-1	NA	TGTGCCAGCAGCCTGAACAATGAGCAGTTCTTC	CASSLNNEQFF
many	TRBV6-5	TRBJ1-2	TRBD1	TGTGCCAGCGCCGAGACAGGGGGTGGCTACACCTTC	CASAETGGGYTF
NA	TRBV10-3	TRBJ2-3	TRBD1	TGTGCCATCAGACCGGGACAGGGGACAGATACGCAGTATTTT	CAIRPGQGTDTQYF
many	TRBV6-1	TRBJ2-7	NA	TGTGCCAGCAGCGTCCAGGGGAGCTCCTACGAGCAGTACTTC	CASSVQGSSYEQYF
NA	TRBV2	TRBJ2-7	NA	TGTGCCAGCAGTTACTCCCTGCTTAGGACCTACGAGCAGTACTTC	CASSYSLLRTYEQYF
once	TRBV20-1	TRBJ2-5	NA	TGCAGTGCTAGAGATTTCCAGGGGTCACGGGGGGACCAACAGACCCAGTACTTC	CSARDFQGSRGDQQTQYF
NA	TRBV4-1	TRBJ1-2	NA	TGCGCCAGCAGCCAAGGAACGGGGGTCTCCTATGGCTACACCTTC	CASSQGTGVSYGYTF
NA	TRBV15	TRBJ2-7	TRBD2	TGTGCCACCAGCAGTTTTATGACTAGCGCCTACGAGCAGTACTTC	CATSSFMTSAYEQYF
NA	TRBV10-3	TRBJ2-7	TRBD1	TGTGCCATCAGTGGAGGGACAGGCAACTACGAGCAGTACTTC	CAISGGTGNYEQYF